This entry describes one TCR beta chain. The sample is drawn from a study of beta chain features in type 1 diabetes. The germline V gene encodes CDR1 GTSNPN and CDR2 SVGIG (reference sequence). The CDR3 extends over 15 amino acids. With 5 bases clipped from V and 2 bases from J, the junction kept 11 bases outside the gene matches. Sequenced material consisted of expressed TCRB transcripts (all of the isolated RNA was reverse transcribed). Sequencing used immunoSEQ multiplex PCR; TCRdb keeps in-frame clones, though not all of them. The repertoire holds under 250,000 clones, with 27% as singletons. Sequences were obtained from central memory CD4+ T cells from blood. The source of this sequence is a man aged 25 to 40 in good health. V and J are TRBV30 and TRBJ1-1; 7 bases align to TRBD1. The CDR3 DNA sequence: TGTGCCTGGGGGGGGACAGTAGTGCGAAACACTGAAGCTTTCTTT. Protein: CAWGGTVVRNTEAFF.